This TCR beta chain is from a study of T-cell reconstitution after alpha-beta-depleted transplantation in children. This sample's TCRbeta library carried unique molecular identifier barcodes. From the PCR reads, TCRdb called clonotypes with MiXCR, one entry per CDR3 protein. Of some 830,000 distinct CDR3 sequences in the sample, 15% to 20% were seen once. The V gene's germline CDR1 is SGHRS and CDR2 YFSETQ. CDR3 length: 13 residues. With 4 bases removed from V and 2 bases from J, the gap between germline ends came to 7 bases. Study results and caveats: Counts and diversity of T cells one year after transplant came mostly from newly produced T cells. The origin of high day-60 TCRbeta diversity in some patients lay in surviving recipient T cells and thymic progenitors. Two months or so post-transplant, alpha-beta T cells reportedly derived from several hundred expanded graft clones.

The table lists this clonotype with many counts. Its antigen is unknown. The sample here was PBMCs, mostly from graft donor cells, taken 360 days after TCRalphabeta/CD19-depleted stem cell transplant. This sequence was found in a male patient between 10 and 17 years old who had a stem cell transplant for acute lymphoblastic leukemia, so the T cells may come from the graft donor. This sequence joins TRBV5-1 and TRBJ1-3, with D tentatively TRBD1 (6 bases). The DNA for the CDR3 is TGCGCCAGCAGCAGGACAGCTGGAAACACCATATATTTT. Encoded protein: CASSRTAGNTIYF.